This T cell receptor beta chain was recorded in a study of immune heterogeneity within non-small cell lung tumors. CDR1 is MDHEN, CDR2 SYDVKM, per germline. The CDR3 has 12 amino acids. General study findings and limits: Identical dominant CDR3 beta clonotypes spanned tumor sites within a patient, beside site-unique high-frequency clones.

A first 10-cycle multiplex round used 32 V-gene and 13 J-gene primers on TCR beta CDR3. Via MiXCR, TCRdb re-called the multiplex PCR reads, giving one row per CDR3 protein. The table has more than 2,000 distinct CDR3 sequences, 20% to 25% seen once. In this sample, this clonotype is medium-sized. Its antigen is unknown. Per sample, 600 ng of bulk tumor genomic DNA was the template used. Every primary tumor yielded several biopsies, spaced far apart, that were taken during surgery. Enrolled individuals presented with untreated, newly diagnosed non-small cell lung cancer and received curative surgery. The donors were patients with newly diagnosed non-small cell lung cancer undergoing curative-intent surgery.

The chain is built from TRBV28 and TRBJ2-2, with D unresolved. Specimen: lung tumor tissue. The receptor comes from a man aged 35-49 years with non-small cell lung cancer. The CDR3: CAGQSNTGELFF. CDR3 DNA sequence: TGTGCAGGGCAGTCCAACACCGGGGAGCTGTTTTTT.